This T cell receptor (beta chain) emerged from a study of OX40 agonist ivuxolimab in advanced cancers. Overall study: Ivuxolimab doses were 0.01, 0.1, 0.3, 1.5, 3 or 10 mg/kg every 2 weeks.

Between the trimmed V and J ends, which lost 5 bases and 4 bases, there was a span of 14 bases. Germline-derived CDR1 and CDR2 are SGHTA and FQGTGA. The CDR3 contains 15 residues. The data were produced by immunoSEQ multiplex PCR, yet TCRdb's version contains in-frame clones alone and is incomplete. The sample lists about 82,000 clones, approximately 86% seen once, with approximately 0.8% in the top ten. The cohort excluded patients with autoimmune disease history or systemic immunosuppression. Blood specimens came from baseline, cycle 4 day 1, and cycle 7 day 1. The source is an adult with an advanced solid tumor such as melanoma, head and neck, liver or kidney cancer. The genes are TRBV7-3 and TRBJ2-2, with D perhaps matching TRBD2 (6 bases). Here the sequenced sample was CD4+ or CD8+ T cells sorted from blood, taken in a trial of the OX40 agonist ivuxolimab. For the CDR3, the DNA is TGTGCCAGCAGCACGACTAGTTTGACCACCGGGGAGCTGTTTTTT. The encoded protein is CASSTTSLTTGELFF.